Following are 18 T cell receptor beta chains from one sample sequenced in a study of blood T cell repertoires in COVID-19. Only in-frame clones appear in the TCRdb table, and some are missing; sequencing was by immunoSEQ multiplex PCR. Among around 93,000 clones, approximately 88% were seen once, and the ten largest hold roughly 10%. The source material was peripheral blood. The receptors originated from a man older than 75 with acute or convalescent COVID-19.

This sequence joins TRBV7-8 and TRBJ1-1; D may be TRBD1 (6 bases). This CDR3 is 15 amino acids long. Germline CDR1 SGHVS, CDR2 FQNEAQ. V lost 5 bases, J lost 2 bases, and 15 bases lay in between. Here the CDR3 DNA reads TGTGCCAGCAGCCGAATAGGACAGATAAACACTGAAGCTTTCTTT. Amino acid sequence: CASSRIGQINTEAFF. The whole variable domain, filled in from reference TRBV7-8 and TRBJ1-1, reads GAGVSQSPRYKVAKRGQDVALRCDPISGHVSLFWYQQALGQGPEFLTYFQNEAQLDKSGLPSDRFFAERPEGSVSTLKIQRTQQEDSAVYLCASSRIGQINTEAFFGQGTRLTVV.

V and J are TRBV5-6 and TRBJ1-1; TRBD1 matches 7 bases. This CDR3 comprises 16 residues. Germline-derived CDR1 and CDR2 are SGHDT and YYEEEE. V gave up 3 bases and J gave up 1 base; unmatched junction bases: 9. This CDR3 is CASSWAPQGGNTEAFF. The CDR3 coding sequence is TGTGCCAGCAGCTGGGCACCGCAGGGGGGGAACACTGAAGCTTTCTTT.

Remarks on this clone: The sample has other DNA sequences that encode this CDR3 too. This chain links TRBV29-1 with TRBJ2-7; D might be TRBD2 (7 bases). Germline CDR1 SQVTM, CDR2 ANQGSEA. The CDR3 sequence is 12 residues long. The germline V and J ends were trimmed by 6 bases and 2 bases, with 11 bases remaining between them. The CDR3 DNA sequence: TGCAGCGTGGGGGGGGGCCCCTACGAGCAGTACTTC. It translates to CSVGGGPYEQYF.

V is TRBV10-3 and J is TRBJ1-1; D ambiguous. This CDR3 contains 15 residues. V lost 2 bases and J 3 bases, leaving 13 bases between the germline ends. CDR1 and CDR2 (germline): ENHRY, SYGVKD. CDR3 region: CAISENRGFDTEAFF. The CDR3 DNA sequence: TGTGCCATCAGTGAGAACCGAGGATTCGACACTGAAGCTTTCTTT.

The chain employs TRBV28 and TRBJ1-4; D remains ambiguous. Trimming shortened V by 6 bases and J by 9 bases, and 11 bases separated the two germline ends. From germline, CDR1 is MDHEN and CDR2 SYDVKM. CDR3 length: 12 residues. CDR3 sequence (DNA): TGTGCCAGCAGCACCCAGTTGAAAAAACTGTTTTTT. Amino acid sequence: CASSTQLKKLFF.

For the CDR3, the DNA is TGTGCCAGCAGTGCCTATACAGGGGGCGGCGGTGAAAAACTGTTTTTT. Protein product: CASSAYTGGGGEKLFF. The rearrangement uses TRBV27 and TRBJ1-4, with 9 bases identical to TRBD1. Germline V gives CDR1 MNHEY, CDR2 SMNVEV (reference sequence). CDR3 length: 16 residues. With V trimmed by 5 bases and J by 7 bases, 11 bases remained unmatched.

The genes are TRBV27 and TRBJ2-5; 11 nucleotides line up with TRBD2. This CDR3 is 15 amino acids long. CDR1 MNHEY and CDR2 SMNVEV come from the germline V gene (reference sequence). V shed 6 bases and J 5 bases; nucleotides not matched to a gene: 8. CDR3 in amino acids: CASRTTSGTVETQYF. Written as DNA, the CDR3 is TGTGCCAGCAGGACGACTAGCGGGACAGTCGAGACCCAGTACTTC.

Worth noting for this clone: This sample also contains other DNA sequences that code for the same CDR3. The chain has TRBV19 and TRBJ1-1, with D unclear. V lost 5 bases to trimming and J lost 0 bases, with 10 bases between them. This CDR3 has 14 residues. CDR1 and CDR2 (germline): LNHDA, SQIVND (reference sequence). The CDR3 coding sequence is TGTGCCAGTAGTCGTAGGGAGATGAACACTGAAGCTTTCTTT. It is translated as CASSRREMNTEAFF. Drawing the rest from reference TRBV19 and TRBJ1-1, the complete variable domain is DGGITQSPKYLFRKEGQNVTLSCEQNLNHDAMYWYRQDPGQGLRLIYYSQIVNDFQKGDIAEGYSVSREKKESFPLTVTSAQKNPTAFYLCASSRREMNTEAFFGQGTRLTVV.

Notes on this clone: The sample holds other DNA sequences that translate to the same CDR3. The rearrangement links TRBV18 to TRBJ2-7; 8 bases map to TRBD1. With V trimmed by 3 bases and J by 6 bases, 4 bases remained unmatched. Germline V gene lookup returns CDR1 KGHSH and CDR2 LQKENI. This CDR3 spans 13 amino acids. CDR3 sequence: CASSPGTGGEQYF. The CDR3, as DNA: TGTGCCAGCTCACCGGGTACAGGGGGCGAGCAGTACTTC.

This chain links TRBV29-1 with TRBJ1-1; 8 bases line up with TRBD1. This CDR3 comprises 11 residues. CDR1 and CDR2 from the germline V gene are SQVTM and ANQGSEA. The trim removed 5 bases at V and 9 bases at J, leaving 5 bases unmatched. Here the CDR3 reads CSVHRGSQAFF. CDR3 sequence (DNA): TGCAGCGTTCACAGGGGGAGTCAAGCTTTCTTT. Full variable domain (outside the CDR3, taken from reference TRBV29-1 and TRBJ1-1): SAVISQKPSRDICQRGTSLTIQCQVDSQVTMMFWYRQQPGQSLTLIATANQGSEATYESGFVIDKFPISRPNLTFSTLTVSNMSPEDSSIYLCSVHRGSQAFFGQGTRLTVV.

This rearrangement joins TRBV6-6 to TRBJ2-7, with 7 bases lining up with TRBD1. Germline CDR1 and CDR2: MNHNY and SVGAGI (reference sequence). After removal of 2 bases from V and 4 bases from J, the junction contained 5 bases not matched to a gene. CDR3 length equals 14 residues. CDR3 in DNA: TGTGCCAGCAGTTACAAGACAGGGATGTACGAGCAGTACTTC. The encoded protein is CASSYKTGMYEQYF.

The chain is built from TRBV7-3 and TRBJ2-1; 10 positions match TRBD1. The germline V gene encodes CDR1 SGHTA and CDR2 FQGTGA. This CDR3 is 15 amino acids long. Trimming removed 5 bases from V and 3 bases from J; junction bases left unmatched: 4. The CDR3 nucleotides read TGTGCCAGCAGCCAGGGACAGGGGATCTACAATGAGCAGTTCTTC. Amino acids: CASSQGQGIYNEQFF.

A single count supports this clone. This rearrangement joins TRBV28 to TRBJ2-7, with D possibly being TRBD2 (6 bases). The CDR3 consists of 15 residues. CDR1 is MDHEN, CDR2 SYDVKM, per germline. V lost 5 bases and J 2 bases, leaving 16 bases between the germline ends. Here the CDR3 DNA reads TGTGCCAGCAGTCCGGGGGAGGTCAAGACCTACGAGCAGTACTTC. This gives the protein CASSPGEVKTYEQYF. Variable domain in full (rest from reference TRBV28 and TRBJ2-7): DVKVTQSSRYLVKRTGEKVFLECVQDMDHENMFWYRQDPGLGLRLIYFSYDVKMKEKGDIPEGYSVSREKKERFSLILESASTNQTSMYLCASSPGEVKTYEQYFGPGTRLTVT.

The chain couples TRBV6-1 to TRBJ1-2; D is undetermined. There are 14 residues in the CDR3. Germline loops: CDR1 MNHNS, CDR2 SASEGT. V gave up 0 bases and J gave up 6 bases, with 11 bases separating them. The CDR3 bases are TGTGCCAGCAGTGAAGCAGGAACGCAGGATGGCTACACCTTC. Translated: CASSEAGTQDGYTF.

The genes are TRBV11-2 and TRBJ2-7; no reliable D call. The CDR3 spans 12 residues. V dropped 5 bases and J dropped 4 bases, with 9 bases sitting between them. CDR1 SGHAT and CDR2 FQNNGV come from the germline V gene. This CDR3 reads CASSPPGYEQYF. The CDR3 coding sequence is TGTGCCAGCAGCCCACCCGGGTACGAGCAGTACTTC.

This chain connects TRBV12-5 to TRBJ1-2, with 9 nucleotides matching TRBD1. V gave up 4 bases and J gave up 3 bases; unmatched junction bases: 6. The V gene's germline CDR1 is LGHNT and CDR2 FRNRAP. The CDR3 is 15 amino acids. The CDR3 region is CASGSPWTGDYGYTF. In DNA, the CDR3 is TGTGCTAGTGGTTCCCCCTGGACAGGGGACTATGGCTACACCTTC.

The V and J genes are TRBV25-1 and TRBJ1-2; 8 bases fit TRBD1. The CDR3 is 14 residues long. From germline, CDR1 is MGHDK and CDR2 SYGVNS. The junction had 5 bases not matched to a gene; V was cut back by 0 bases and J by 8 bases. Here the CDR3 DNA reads TGTGCCAGCAGTGAATACTGGGGACAGGAGGGCTACACCTTC. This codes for CASSEYWGQEGYTF.

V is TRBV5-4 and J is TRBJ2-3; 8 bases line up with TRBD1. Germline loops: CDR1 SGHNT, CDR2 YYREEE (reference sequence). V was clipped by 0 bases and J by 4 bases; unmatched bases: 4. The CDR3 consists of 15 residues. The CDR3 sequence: CASSLGQDRADTQYF. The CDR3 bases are TGTGCCAGCAGCTTGGGGCAGGACAGGGCAGATACGCAGTATTTT.